The 19 T cell receptor beta chains below come from one sample, sequenced in a study of cytomegalovirus exposure and HLA in healthy donors. The PCR had 60 Vbeta and 13 Jbeta primers. Data came from immunoSEQ multiplex PCR; TCRdb stores just in-frame clones and leaves some out. The table has some 180,000 clones, 77% seen once. Specimen: PBMCs. The receptors were sampled from a woman aged 55-70 years in good health and CMV-seropositive.

For the CDR3, the DNA is TGTGCCAGCAGTGGCGGGGGAACCGGGAAAAACACCGGGGAGCTGTTTTTT. This gives the protein CASSGGGTGKNTGELFF. The rearrangement links TRBV28 to TRBJ2-2, with 7 bases identical to TRBD2. Germline V gene data show CDR1 as MDHEN and CDR2 as SYDVKM. The V and J ends lost 5 bases and 2 bases, in that order; junction bases with no gene match: 11. This CDR3 has 17 amino acids.

The chain links TRBV5-1 to TRBJ2-7; tentative D call: TRBD2 (7 bases). CDR1 and CDR2 (germline): SGHRS, YFSETQ. V was shortened by 5 bases and J by 6 bases, with 24 bases between the two germline ends. CDR3 length equals 16 residues. Here the CDR3 reads CASSPFGGGERREQYF. The CDR3 DNA reads TGCGCCAGCAGTCCCTTTGGGGGGGGCGAACGGCGCGAGCAGTACTTC.

The chain recombines TRBV4-3 with TRBJ2-7; D is ambiguous. This CDR3 is 15 amino acids long. Trimming pared 0 bases from V and 2 bases from J, leaving 11 bases between. Germline V lookup: CDR1 LGHNA, CDR2 YSLEER. CDR3 amino acids: CASSQEVTTTYEQYF. The CDR3 DNA reads TGCGCCAGCAGCCAAGAAGTGACCACTACCTACGAGCAGTACTTC.

This clone was counted between two and nine times. The sample carries other DNA sequences with the same CDR3. The chain has TRBV18 and TRBJ1-5; no clear D gene. CDR1 is KGHSH, CDR2 LQKENI, per germline. Trimming left V 5 bases short and J 2 bases short, with 7 bases between. This CDR3 has 13 residues. This CDR3 is CASSAAGNQPQHF. CDR3 DNA: TGTGCCAGCTCAGCGGCAGGCAATCAGCCCCAGCATTTT.

CDR3: CASSSRALYEQYF. The CDR3 coding sequence is TGTGCCAGCAGTTCGAGAGCTTTGTACGAGCAGTACTTC. The chain combines TRBV6-6 with TRBJ2-7; D uncertain. The CDR3 sequence is 13 residues long. Germline CDR1 and CDR2: MNHNY and SVGAGI (reference sequence). The V gene lost 4 bases and the J gene lost 4 bases, with 11 bases spanning the gap.

This chain links TRBV7-6 with TRBJ2-1, with 7 bases matching TRBD2. V lost 2 bases and J lost 3; bases outside the gene matches: 10. Germline CDR1 is SGHVS and CDR2 is FNYEAQ. The CDR3 spans 17 residues. The CDR3 region is CASSLTSGGRVYNEQFF. CDR3 sequence (DNA): TGTGCCAGCAGCTTAACCTCCGGCGGGAGAGTCTACAATGAGCAGTTCTTC.

This sequence joins TRBV27 and TRBJ2-1; tentatively, D is TRBD2 (5 bases). Trimming took 5 bases from V and 1 from J, leaving 15 bases between them. CDR3 length: 16 residues. CDR1 is MNHEY, CDR2 SMNVEV, per germline (reference sequence). CDR3 DNA sequence: TGTGCCAGCAGTCTCAGGCTAGCTCGGTCCTACAATGAGCAGTTCTTC. Its protein is CASSLRLARSYNEQFF.

In its sample, this clone was seen once. V is TRBV6-5 and J is TRBJ2-7, with TRBD1 as a possible D gene (5 bases). The CDR3 sequence is 15 residues long. In germline, CDR1 is MNHEY, CDR2 SVGAGI. Trimming left V 4 bases short and J 2 bases short, with 15 bases between. Written as DNA, the CDR3 is TGTGCCAGCAGTTCTAGGGGTCCTCTACCCTACGAGCAGTACTTC. Its translation: CASSSRGPLPYEQYF.

This clone was recorded once. This chain uses TRBV6-6 with TRBJ1-1; D is ambiguous. Germline assignment: CDR1 MNHNY and CDR2 SVGAGI (reference sequence). CDR3 length: 15 amino acids. Between the trimmed V and J ends, which lost 7 bases and 6 bases, there was a span of 21 bases. CDR3 loop: CASIFTAGNGAEAFF. The CDR3 nucleotides are TGTGCCAGCATCTTTACGGCGGGAAACGGGGCTGAAGCTTTCTTT.

This chain joins TRBV7-2 and TRBJ2-1, with D unclear. Germline assignment: CDR1 SGHTA and CDR2 FQGNSA. This CDR3 contains 14 residues. V was shortened by 1 base and J by 4 bases, with 8 bases between the two germline ends. In DNA form, the CDR3 reads TGTGCCAGCAGCTTAGGGGCCCGGTACAATGAGCAGTTCTTC. Its protein is CASSLGARYNEQFF.

This chain uses TRBV5-8 with TRBJ2-7, with 10 bases that match TRBD1. The CDR3 is made up of 16 amino acids. Germline V lookup: CDR1 SGHTS, CDR2 YDEGEE. Germline trimming cut 0 bases from V and 5 bases from J; bases unmatched to any gene: 8. This CDR3 reads CASSLGTRQGADEQYF. The CDR3, as DNA: TGTGCCAGCAGCTTGGGGACCAGACAGGGGGCGGACGAGCAGTACTTC.

The chain employs TRBV27 and TRBJ2-2; D is unresolved. The CDR3 loop spans 16 amino acids. Germline V lookup: CDR1 MNHEY, CDR2 SMNVEV (reference sequence). Trimming took 3 bases from V and 4 from J, leaving 15 bases between them. CDR3 nucleotide sequence: TGTGCCAGCAGTTTCAAGTGGGCTGCGTCCACCGGGGAGCTGTTTTTT. It translates to CASSFKWAASTGELFF.

V gene TRBV19 combines with J gene TRBJ2-2; TRBD1 matches 12 bases. Germline V gives CDR1 LNHDA, CDR2 SQIVND (reference sequence). There are 15 residues in the CDR3. Germline trimming cut 5 bases from V and 6 bases from J; bases unmatched to any gene: 4. The CDR3 region is CASSVGTGGPGELFF. CDR3 in DNA: TGTGCCAGTAGTGTCGGGACAGGGGGCCCCGGGGAGCTGTTTTTT.

This chain links TRBV7-8 with TRBJ1-1; TRBD1 matches 8 bases. Germline V CDR1 and CDR2: SGHVS, FQNEAQ. The CDR3 has 15 residues. V was clipped by 2 bases and J by 5 bases; unmatched bases: 7. The CDR3, as DNA: TGTGCCAGCAGCTTACTCGACAGGGGCGGGACTGAAGCTTTCTTT. Its translation: CASSLLDRGGTEAFF.

This clone was seen a handful of times. The chain recombines TRBV6-5 with TRBJ1-6; D not certain. The germline V gene has CDR1 MNHEY and CDR2 SVGAGI. V was trimmed by 4 bases and J by 8 bases, leaving 6 bases between them. The CDR3 sequence is 12 residues long. The CDR3 protein is CASSSQDSPLHF. The CDR3 DNA follows: TGTGCCAGCAGTTCACAAGATTCACCCCTCCACTTT.

The rearrangement links TRBV30 to TRBJ1-4; D possibly corresponds to TRBD1 (6 bases). Germline V lookup: CDR1 GTSNPN, CDR2 SVGIG (reference sequence). Trimming pared 1 base from V and 4 bases from J, leaving 7 bases between. This CDR3 has 13 residues. CDR3 loop: CAWSGGLNEKLFF. CDR3 nucleotides: TGTGCCTGGAGTGGGGGGCTTAATGAAAAACTGTTTTTT. The entire variable domain, with the rest obtained from reference TRBV30 and TRBJ1-4, is as follows: SQTIHQWPATLVQPVGSPLSLECTVEGTSNPNLYWYRQAAGRGLQLLFYSVGIGQISSEVPQNLSASRPQDRQFILSSKKLLLSDSGFYLCAWSGGLNEKLFFGSGTQLSVL.

The genes are TRBV5-1 and TRBJ2-1; 12 nucleotides agree with TRBD2. Germline V gives CDR1 SGHRS, CDR2 YFSETQ. The length of the CDR3 is 15 residues. The V and J ends lost 4 bases and 11 bases, in that order; junction bases with no gene match: 10. For the CDR3, the DNA is TGCGCCAGCAGCGTAGAGACTAGCGGGGGCTCGCAGCAGTTCTTC. It translates to CASSVETSGGSQQFF.

This chain connects TRBV7-2 to TRBJ1-5, with 8 nucleotides matching TRBD1. The ends lost 3 bases at V and 7 bases at J; junction bases unmatched: 5. CDR1 is SGHTA and CDR2 is FQGNSA in the germline V gene. This CDR3 spans 14 amino acids. CDR3 sequence (DNA): TGTGCCAGCAGCTTTGACAGGGGACAGCAGCCCCAGCATTTT. It specifies CASSFDRGQQPQHF.

The sample holds a few counts of this clone. The J gene is TRBJ1-1, the V gene TRBV10-3, with TRBD1 matching over 7 bases. The CDR3 extends over 15 amino acids. Per the germline V gene, CDR1 is ENHRY and CDR2 is SYGVKD. The V and J ends lost 6 bases and 4 bases, in that order; junction bases with no gene match: 11. The DNA of the CDR3 is TGTGCCATCAGCGATGAAAGACAGGGCAGCACTGAAGCTTTCTTT. Translating it yields CAISDERQGSTEAFF.